This entry lists 29 T cell receptor beta chains sequenced from one sample in a study of CD8 T cells in Susac syndrome. Random-hexamer reverse transcription was applied to roughly 0.5 to 1 ug RNA. MiXCR, applied by TCRdb to the immunoSEQ multiplex PCR reads, yields one record per CDR3 protein. The sample has about 440,000 distinct CDR3 sequences, more than 80% seen once. Sequencing was performed on CD8+ T cells from PBMCs. The receptors shown here come from a human donor with multiple sclerosis.

The genes are TRBV29-1 and TRBJ1-1, with 8 bases matching TRBD1. Germline assignment: CDR1 SQVTM and CDR2 ANQGSEA. The CDR3 totals 15 residues. After removal of 3 bases from V and 0 bases from J, the junction contained 6 bases not matched to a gene. CDR3 sequence reads: CSVDLGTGLNTEAFF. The CDR3 bases are TGCAGCGTTGATCTCGGGACAGGTTTGAACACTGAAGCTTTCTTT.

V usage is TRBV27 and J usage is TRBJ2-5; 8 bases align to TRBD1. The V and J ends lost 6 bases and 3 bases, in that order; junction bases with no gene match: 15. Germline-derived CDR1 and CDR2 are MNHEY and SMNVEV (reference sequence). The CDR3 sequence is 17 residues long. In DNA, the CDR3 is TGTGCCAGCAGCTCCCGACAGGGGATTTGGGTCGAAGAGACCCAGTACTTC. Residues: CASSSRQGIWVEETQYF.

With respect to this clonotype: Sequence at one end of the junction differs from germline and may be a read error. This chain uses TRBV5-1 with TRBJ1-2, with 10 positions matching TRBD1. The CDR3 sequence is 15 residues long. From germline, CDR1 is SGHRS and CDR2 YFSETQ. The CDR3 protein is CASSHRQGAKGGYTF. The CDR3 nucleotides are TGCGCCAGCAGCCACAGACAGGGGGCAAAAGGTGGCTACACCTTT.

CDR3 loop: CASSGDRGPSSPLHF. The CDR3 nucleotides are TGTGCCAGTAGTGGAGACAGGGGGCCGAGTTCACCCCTCCACTTT. This sequence joins TRBV19 and TRBJ1-6, with 10 bases lining up with TRBD1. Germline V lookup: CDR1 LNHDA, CDR2 SQIVND (reference sequence). V lost 5 bases to trimming and J lost 9 bases; unmatched junction nucleotides: 7. This CDR3 has 15 residues. Drawing the rest from reference TRBV19 and TRBJ1-6, the complete variable domain is DGGITQSPKYLFRKEGQNVTLSCEQNLNHDAMYWYRQDPGQGLRLIYYSQIVNDFQKGDIAEGYSVSREKKESFPLTVTSAQKNPTAFYLCASSGDRGPSSPLHFGNGTRLTVT.

The chain employs TRBV4-1 and TRBJ2-5; 7 bases agree with TRBD1. The CDR3 is 15 residues long. V dropped 1 base and J dropped 5; count of bases not matched to a gene: 7. Germline V gene sequence: CDR1 MGHRA, CDR2 YSYEKL. CDR3: CASSQVGQVPETQYF. The CDR3 nucleotides read TGCGCCAGCAGCCAAGTAGGACAGGTCCCCGAGACCCAGTACTTC.

The rearrangement joins TRBV28 to TRBJ2-7; weak D call: TRBD2 (6 bases). This CDR3 is built from 16 residues. V lost 4 bases to trimming and J lost 2 bases, with 18 bases between them. Germline assignment: CDR1 MDHEN and CDR2 SYDVKM. CDR3 sequence: CASSSPKAGRTYEQYF. The DNA of the CDR3 is TGTGCCAGCAGTTCCCCAAAGGCAGGGAGGACCTACGAGCAGTACTTC. Filled out from reference TRBV28 and TRBJ2-7, the complete variable domain reads DVKVTQSSRYLVKRTGEKVFLECVQDMDHENMFWYRQDPGLGLRLIYFSYDVKMKEKGDIPEGYSVSREKKERFSLILESASTNQTSMYLCASSSPKAGRTYEQYFGPGTRLTVT.

V usage is TRBV6-5 and J usage is TRBJ1-1, with a tentative D call TRBD1 (5 bases). Trimming pared 7 bases from V and 4 bases from J, leaving 13 bases between. The CDR3 covers 13 residues. Germline values: CDR1 MNHEY, CDR2 SVGAGI. The CDR3 loop reads CASIRGVGTEAFF. CDR3 nucleotides: TGTGCCAGCATCCGGGGCGTCGGCACTGAAGCTTTCTTT.

This clonotype appeared once. This rearrangement joins TRBV29-1 to TRBJ2-1; D gene uncertain. The ends were cut back, 0 bases at V and 7 bases at J, with 4 bases in the middle. Germline V CDR1 and CDR2: SQVTM, ANQGSEA. This CDR3 region has 11 residues. CDR3 protein: CSVEDPNEQFF. In DNA, the CDR3 is TGCAGCGTTGAAGATCCGAATGAGCAGTTCTTC.

This clonotype was picked up a small number of times. The chain couples TRBV4-1 to TRBJ2-7, with no clear D. The CDR3 has 14 amino acids. Germline V gene lookup returns CDR1 MGHRA and CDR2 YSYEKL. Trimming left V 0 bases short and J 2 bases short, with 8 bases between. This chain's CDR3 is CASSQEPRAYEQYF. As DNA, the CDR3 is TGCGCCAGCAGCCAAGAACCACGGGCCTACGAGCAGTACTTC.

The chain couples TRBV11-3 to TRBJ2-2, with 8 bases matching TRBD2. There are 18 residues in the CDR3. Germline CDR1 reads SGHNT; CDR2 reads YENEEA. The V gene end was trimmed by 0 bases and the J gene end by 2 bases; junction bases not matched to a gene: 8. For the CDR3, the DNA is TGTGCCAGCAGCTTAGATCACCAAGGACTAGCTAACACCGGGGAGCTGTTTTTT. Encoded protein: CASSLDHQGLANTGELFF.

This clonotype has only one observation. The CDR3 is CASSQEGTGDGYTF. CDR3 bases: TGTGCCAGCAGCCAGGAGGGGACAGGGGATGGCTACACCTTC. The gene calls are TRBV14 and TRBJ1-2; 10 nucleotides align to TRBD1. J lost 6 bases, V lost 3 bases, and 4 bases had no gene match. There are 14 residues in the CDR3. From germline, CDR1 is SGHDN and CDR2 FVKESK.

This chain connects TRBV7-9 to TRBJ1-5; no definite D call. This CDR3 is built from 12 residues. Germline loops: CDR1 SEHNR, CDR2 FQNEAQ (reference sequence). V was clipped by 4 bases and J by 5 bases, with 6 bases between them. This CDR3 reads CASSSDYQPQHF. CDR3 in DNA: TGTGCCAGCAGCTCTGACTATCAGCCCCAGCATTTT. The full variable domain, rest sourced from reference TRBV7-9 and TRBJ1-5, is DTGVSQNPRHKITKRGQNVTFRCDPISEHNRLYWYRQTLGQGPEFLTYFQNEAQLEKSRLLSDRFSAERPKGSFSTLEIQRTEQGDSAMYLCASSSDYQPQHFGDGTRLSIL.

The chain is built from TRBV12-3 or TRBV12-4 and TRBJ2-1; 8 nucleotides match TRBD1. The V segment lost 1 base and the J segment 6 bases; nucleotides outside the gene matches: 5. The CDR3 loop spans 15 amino acids. CDR3 in DNA: TGTGCCAGCAGTTTAGGACAGGGGTTTCTCAATGAGCAGTTCTTC. Protein sequence: CASSLGQGFLNEQFF.

The chain has TRBV6-1 and TRBJ1-5; D is unresolved. The CDR3 consists of 16 residues. The germline V and J ends were trimmed by 7 bases and 0 bases, with 16 bases remaining between them. Germline CDR1 reads MNHNS; CDR2 reads SASEGT. Here the CDR3 DNA reads TGTGCCAGCACTCCCGACGGGGAGTTTAGCAATCAGCCCCAGCATTTT. It yields the protein CASTPDGEFSNQPQHF.

As DNA, the CDR3 is TGCAGCGCTACAGGGGGCGAGGATTATGGCTACACCTTC. Translating it yields CSATGGEDYGYTF. This sequence joins TRBV29-1 and TRBJ1-2, with 9 bases identical to TRBD1. Germline V gene data show CDR1 as SQVTM and CDR2 as ANQGSEA. This CDR3 comprises 13 residues. V shed 7 bases, J shed 5 bases, and the junction held 8 bases outside the gene matches.

This chain links TRBV7-9 with TRBJ1-1, with D possibly being TRBD1 (6 bases). CDR1 is SEHNR, CDR2 FQNEAQ, per germline (reference sequence). The CDR3 consists of 15 residues. Between the trimmed V and J ends, which lost 4 bases and 5 bases, there was a span of 17 bases. The CDR3 sequence is CASSSPGRGRTEAFF. For the CDR3, the DNA is TGTGCCAGCAGCTCACCGGGCAGGGGTCGAACTGAAGCTTTCTTT.

CDR3 loop: CASSRVEMNTEAFF. CDR3 nucleotide sequence: TGTGCCAGCAGCCGGGTCGAAATGAACACTGAAGCTTTCTTT. The chain is built from TRBV14 and TRBJ1-1; D gene uncertain. From germline, CDR1 is SGHDN and CDR2 FVKESK. CDR3 size: 14 residues. Between the trimmed V and J ends, which lost 4 bases and 0 bases, there was a span of 9 bases.

V usage is TRBV7-2 and J usage is TRBJ2-3, with D possibly TRBD2 on 5 matching bases. Germline V gives CDR1 SGHTA, CDR2 FQGNSA. The CDR3 consists of 15 residues. Trimming removed 1 base at V and 4 bases at J, with 12 bases between. This CDR3 reads CASSLVSPGADTQYF. The CDR3 bases are TGTGCCAGCAGCTTAGTGTCTCCCGGGGCAGATACGCAGTATTTT.

The rearrangement links TRBV28 to TRBJ1-2, with D possibly TRBD1 on 6 matching bases. Trimming left V 5 bases short and J 0 bases short, with 10 bases between. The CDR3 contains 14 residues. Looked up from germline, CDR1 is MDHEN and CDR2 is SYDVKM. The CDR3 loop is CASSERTANYGYTF. The DNA for the CDR3 is TGTGCCAGCAGTGAACGGACAGCTAACTATGGCTACACCTTC.

As regards this clonotype: It is likely a read error, because the conserved phenylalanine at the end of the CDR3 is missing. This sequence joins TRBV2 and TRBJ1-6; 8 nucleotides line up with TRBD1. The CDR3 is 15 residues long. The germline CDR1 and CDR2 sequences are SNHLY and FYNNEI. V lost 7 bases, J lost 6 bases, and 8 bases stayed unmatched. Here the CDR3 reads CASKGGQVINSPLHL. DNA of the CDR3: TGTGCCAGCAAGGGGGGACAGGTCATTAATTCACCCCTCCACCTT.

The V call is TRBV20-1, the J call TRBJ2-7, with TRBD2 matching over 10 bases. CDR1 and CDR2 from the germline V gene are DFQATT and SNEGSKA (reference sequence). V lost 4 bases and J lost 2; bases outside the gene matches: 2. The CDR3 consists of 13 residues. The CDR3 nucleotides are TGCAGTGCTATAGCGGGGGGAACCTACGAGCAGTACTTC. Residues: CSAIAGGTYEQYF.

This chain's CDR3 is CASSVVAGQAETQYF. The CDR3 DNA follows: TGTGCCAGCAGCGTAGTGGCAGGGCAGGCAGAGACCCAGTACTTC. The V gene is TRBV9, the J gene TRBJ2-5; maybe TRBD1 (5 bases). The length of the CDR3 is 15 residues. Trimming took 0 bases from V and 4 from J, leaving 13 bases between them. Germline V gene lookup returns CDR1 SGDLS and CDR2 YYNGEE. Drawing the rest from reference TRBV9 and TRBJ2-5, the complete variable domain is DSGVTQTPKHLITATGQRVTLRCSPRSGDLSVYWYQQSLDQGLQFLIQYYNGEERAKGNILERFSAQQFPDLHSELNLSSLELGDSALYFCASSVVAGQAETQYFGPGTRLLVL.

This clonotype was found a few times. The CDR3 DNA sequence: TGTGCCAGCAGCGTAGATCTCAACATCTACGAGCAGTACTTC. Amino acid sequence: CASSVDLNIYEQYF. This chain uses TRBV9 with TRBJ2-7; the D is unclear. V was pared by 0 bases and J by 3 bases, with 10 bases between. The CDR3 length is 14 residues. CDR1 and CDR2 from the germline V gene are SGDLS and YYNGEE. Full variable domain (remainder filled in from reference TRBV9 and TRBJ2-7): DSGVTQTPKHLITATGQRVTLRCSPRSGDLSVYWYQQSLDQGLQFLIQYYNGEERAKGNILERFSAQQFPDLHSELNLSSLELGDSALYFCASSVDLNIYEQYFGPGTRLTVT.

The CDR3 DNA reads as TGTGCCAGCAGTGGCGTCCAGGGGGACGCAGATACGCAGTATTTT. Amino acids: CASSGVQGDADTQYF. The chain uses TRBV6-1 and TRBJ2-3; 7 bases line up with TRBD1. Germline V gene data show CDR1 as MNHNS and CDR2 as SASEGT. The CDR3 totals 15 residues. The ends lost 4 bases at V and 4 bases at J; junction bases unmatched: 8.

The gene calls are TRBV12-3 or TRBV12-4 and TRBJ2-5, with D unresolved. V was pared by 6 bases and J by 2 bases, with 19 bases between. This CDR3 is built from 16 residues. CDR3 nucleotide sequence: TGTGCCAGCAGCGGCCCAAGGAGCGAACAACAAGAGACCCAGTACTTC. Its protein product is CASSGPRSEQQETQYF.

V gene TRBV6-2 or TRBV6-3 combines with J gene TRBJ1-1, with D possibly matching TRBD1 (6 bases). V was shortened by 5 bases and J by 1 base, with 14 bases between the two germline ends. The germline CDR1 and CDR2 sequences are MNHEY and SVGEGT. The CDR3 runs 15 residues. This CDR3 reads CASSPWTETNTEAFF. CDR3 nucleotides: TGTGCCAGCAGTCCGTGGACAGAAACGAACACTGAAGCTTTCTTT.

The chain has TRBV11-2 and TRBJ1-5; a weak D match, TRBD1 (5 bases). V gave up 5 bases and J gave up 5 bases, with 13 bases separating them. Germline V CDR1 and CDR2: SGHAT, FQNNGV. CDR3 length: 14 residues. The CDR3 bases are TGTGCCAGCAGCCTCGGGGGAAACGATCAGCCCCAGCATTTT. This gives the protein CASSLGGNDQPQHF.

This clonotype was observed once. The rearrangement links TRBV4-1 to TRBJ2-5, with D hard to call. The CDR3 runs to 15 residues. Germline loops: CDR1 MGHRA, CDR2 YSYEKL. Deletions cut 0 bases from V and 5 bases from J, with 13 bases between. The CDR3 region is CASSQEGRLGETQYF. The DNA of the CDR3 is TGCGCCAGCAGCCAAGAAGGCCGACTCGGGGAGACCCAGTACTTC.

The chain couples TRBV7-8 to TRBJ1-2; D not resolved. The CDR3 extends over 18 amino acids. Trimming shortened V by 1 base and J by 2 bases, and 20 bases separated the two germline ends. Germline loops: CDR1 SGHVS, CDR2 FQNEAQ. The CDR3 nucleotides read TGTGCCAGCAGCTTAGTTACGGCAAGGAGGATCAGAAACTATGGCTACACCTTC. Amino acid sequence: CASSLVTARRIRNYGYTF.